This TCR beta chain stems from a study of CD8 T cells in Susac syndrome. With 3 bases removed from V and 1 base from J, the gap between germline ends came to 16 bases. CDR1 and CDR2 (germline): LGHDT, YNNKEL (reference sequence). The CDR3 covers 17 residues. Sequencing of TCR beta drew on CD8+ and CD4+ T cells from blood. Negative isolation yielded the CD8+ and CD4+ T cells, while FACS enriched the TEMRA cells. With regard to this clonotype: Its antigen remains unidentified.

Study-level points and caveats: Individuals included in the TCR sequencing and HLA analysis were acknowledged by the study to be relatively few in number.

Reverse transcription of roughly 0.5 to 1 ug RNA was carried out with random hexamers. An immunoSEQ multiplex PCR generated amplified TCR beta CDR3 products spanning 54 Vbeta and 13 Jbeta. TCRdb re-called the immunoSEQ multiplex PCR reads with MiXCR, one entry per CDR3 protein. This sample has about 140,000 distinct CDR3 sequences, with approximately 95% found just once. Sequencing was done on a sample of CD8+ T cells from PBMCs. The genes are TRBV3-1 and TRBJ2-1; D might be TRBD2 (5 bases). The clonotype originates from a human donor in good health. The CDR3 bases are TGTGCCAGCAGCCAGCTAAGGTCGAGCGGTTCCTACAATGAGCAGTTCTTC. Its translation is CASSQLRSSGSYNEQFF.